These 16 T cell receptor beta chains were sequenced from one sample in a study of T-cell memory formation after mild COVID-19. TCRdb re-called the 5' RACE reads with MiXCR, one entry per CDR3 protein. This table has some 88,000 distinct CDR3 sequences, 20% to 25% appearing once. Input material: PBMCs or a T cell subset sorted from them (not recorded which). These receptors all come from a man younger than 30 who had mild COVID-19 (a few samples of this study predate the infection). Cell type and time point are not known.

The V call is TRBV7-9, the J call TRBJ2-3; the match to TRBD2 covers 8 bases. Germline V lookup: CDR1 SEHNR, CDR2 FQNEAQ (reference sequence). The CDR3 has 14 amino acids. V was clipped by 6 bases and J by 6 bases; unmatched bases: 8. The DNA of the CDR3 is TGTGCCAGCAGGAGCGGGGGCCAGGGGGATACGCAGTATTTT. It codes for CASRSGGQGDTQYF.

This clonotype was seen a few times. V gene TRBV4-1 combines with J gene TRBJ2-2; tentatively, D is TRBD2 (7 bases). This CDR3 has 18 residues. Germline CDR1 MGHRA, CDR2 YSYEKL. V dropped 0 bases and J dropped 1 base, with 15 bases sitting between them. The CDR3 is CASSQEGGLAVNTGELFF. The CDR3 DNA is TGCGCCAGCAGCCAAGAGGGGGGGCTAGCGGTGAACACCGGGGAGCTGTTTTTT.

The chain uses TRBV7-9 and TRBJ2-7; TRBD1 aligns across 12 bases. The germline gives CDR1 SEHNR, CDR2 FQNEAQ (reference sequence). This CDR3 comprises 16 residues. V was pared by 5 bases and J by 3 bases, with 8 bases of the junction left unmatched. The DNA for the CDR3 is TGTGCCAGCAGCGCAGGGACAGGGGGCGGCCTCTACGAGCAGTACGTC. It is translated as CASSAGTGGGLYEQYV.

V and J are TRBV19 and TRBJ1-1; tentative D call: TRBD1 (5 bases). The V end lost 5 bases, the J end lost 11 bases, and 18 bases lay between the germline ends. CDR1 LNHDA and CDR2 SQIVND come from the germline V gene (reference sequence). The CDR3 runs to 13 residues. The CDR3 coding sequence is TGTGCCAGTAGTCCCCGGGACGCCTTCTCCGCTTTCTTT. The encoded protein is CASSPRDAFSAFF.

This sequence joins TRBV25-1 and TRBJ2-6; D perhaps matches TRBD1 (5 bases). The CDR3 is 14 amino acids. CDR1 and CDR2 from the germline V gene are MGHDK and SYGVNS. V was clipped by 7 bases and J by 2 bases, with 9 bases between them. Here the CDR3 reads CASNPGTGANVLTF. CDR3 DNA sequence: TGTGCCAGCAATCCAGGGACTGGGGCCAACGTCCTGACTTTC.

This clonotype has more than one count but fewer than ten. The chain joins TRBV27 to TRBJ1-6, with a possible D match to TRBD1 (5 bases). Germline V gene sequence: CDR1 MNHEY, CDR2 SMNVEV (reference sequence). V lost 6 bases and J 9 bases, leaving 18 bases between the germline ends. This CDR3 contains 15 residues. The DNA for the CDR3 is TGTGCCAGCAGGGCGAGACAGTCCCTTTCTTCACCCCTCCACTTT. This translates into CASRARQSLSSPLHF.

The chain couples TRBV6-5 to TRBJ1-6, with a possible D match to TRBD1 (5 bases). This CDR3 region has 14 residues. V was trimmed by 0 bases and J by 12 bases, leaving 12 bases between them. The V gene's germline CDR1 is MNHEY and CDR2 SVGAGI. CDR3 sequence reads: CASSYSQGWEPLHF. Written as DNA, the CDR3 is TGTGCCAGCAGTTACTCCCAGGGCTGGGAACCCCTCCACTTT.

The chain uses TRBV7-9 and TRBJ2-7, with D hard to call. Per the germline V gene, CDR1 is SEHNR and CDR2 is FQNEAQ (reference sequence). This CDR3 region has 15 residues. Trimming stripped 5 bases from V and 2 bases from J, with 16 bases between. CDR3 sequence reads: CASSGTGPVPYEQYF. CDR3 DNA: TGTGCCAGCAGCGGTACCGGCCCTGTGCCCTACGAGCAGTACTTC. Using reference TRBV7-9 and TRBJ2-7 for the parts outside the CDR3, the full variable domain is DTGVSQNPRHKITKRGQNVTFRCDPISEHNRLYWYRQTLGQGPEFLTYFQNEAQLEKSRLLSDRFSAERPKGSFSTLEIQRTEQGDSAMYLCASSGTGPVPYEQYFGPGTRLTVT.

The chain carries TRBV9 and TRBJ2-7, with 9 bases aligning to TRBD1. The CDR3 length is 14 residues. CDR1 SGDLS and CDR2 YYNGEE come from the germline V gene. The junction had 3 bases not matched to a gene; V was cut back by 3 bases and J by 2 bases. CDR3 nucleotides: TGTGCCAGCAGCGGGACAGGGGATACCTACGAGCAGTACTTC. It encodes CASSGTGDTYEQYF. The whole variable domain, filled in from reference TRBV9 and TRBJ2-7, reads DSGVTQTPKHLITATGQRVTLRCSPRSGDLSVYWYQQSLDQGLQFLIQYYNGEERAKGNILERFSAQQFPDLHSELNLSSLELGDSALYFCASSGTGDTYEQYFGPGTRLTVT.

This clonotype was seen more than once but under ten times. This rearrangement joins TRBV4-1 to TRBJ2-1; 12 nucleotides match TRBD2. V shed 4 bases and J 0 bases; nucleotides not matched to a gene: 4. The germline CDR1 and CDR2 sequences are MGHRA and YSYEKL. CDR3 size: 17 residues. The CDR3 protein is CASSRLAGATSYNEQFF. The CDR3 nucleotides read TGCGCCAGCAGCCGACTAGCGGGGGCCACCTCCTACAATGAGCAGTTCTTC.

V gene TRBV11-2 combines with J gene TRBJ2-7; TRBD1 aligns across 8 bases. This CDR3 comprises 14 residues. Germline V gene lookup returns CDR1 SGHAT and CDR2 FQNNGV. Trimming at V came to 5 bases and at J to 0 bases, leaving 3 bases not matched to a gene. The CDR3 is CASSHGTGSYEQYV. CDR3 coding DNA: TGTGCCAGCAGCCATGGGACAGGCTCCTACGAGCAGTACGTC.

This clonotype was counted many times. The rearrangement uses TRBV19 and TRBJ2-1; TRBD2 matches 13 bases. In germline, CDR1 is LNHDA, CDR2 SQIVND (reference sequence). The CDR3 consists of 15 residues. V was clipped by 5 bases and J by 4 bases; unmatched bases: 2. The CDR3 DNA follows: TGTGCCAGTAGTGGGACTAGCGGGGATTACAATGAGCAGTTCTTC. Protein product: CASSGTSGDYNEQFF.

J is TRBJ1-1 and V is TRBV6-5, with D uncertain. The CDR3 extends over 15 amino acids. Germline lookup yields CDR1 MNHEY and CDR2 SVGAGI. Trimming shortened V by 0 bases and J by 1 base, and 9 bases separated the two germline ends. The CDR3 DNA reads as TGTGCCAGCAGTTACTCTAACAGCCCGAACACTGAAGCTTTCTTT. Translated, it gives CASSYSNSPNTEAFF.

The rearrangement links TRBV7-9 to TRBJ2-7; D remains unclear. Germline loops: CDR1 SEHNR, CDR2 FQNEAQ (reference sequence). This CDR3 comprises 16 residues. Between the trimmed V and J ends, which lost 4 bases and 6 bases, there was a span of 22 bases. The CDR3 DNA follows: TGTGCCAGCAGCTCCCGTTCTGGTCCCGGTCGAGCCGAGCAGTACGTC. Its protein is CASSSRSGPGRAEQYV.

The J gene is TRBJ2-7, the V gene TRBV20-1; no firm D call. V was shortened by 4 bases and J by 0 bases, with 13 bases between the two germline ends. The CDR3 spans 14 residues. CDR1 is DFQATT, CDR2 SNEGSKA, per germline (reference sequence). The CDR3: CSANPRRSSYEQYF. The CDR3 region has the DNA TGCAGTGCTAACCCCAGGCGGAGCTCCTACGAGCAGTACTTC.

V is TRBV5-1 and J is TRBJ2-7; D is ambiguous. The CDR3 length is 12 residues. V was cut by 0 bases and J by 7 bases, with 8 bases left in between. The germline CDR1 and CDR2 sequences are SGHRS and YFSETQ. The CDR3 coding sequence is TGCGCCAGCAGCTTGGTCGGCCGGGAGCAGTACTTC. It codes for CASSLVGREQYF.